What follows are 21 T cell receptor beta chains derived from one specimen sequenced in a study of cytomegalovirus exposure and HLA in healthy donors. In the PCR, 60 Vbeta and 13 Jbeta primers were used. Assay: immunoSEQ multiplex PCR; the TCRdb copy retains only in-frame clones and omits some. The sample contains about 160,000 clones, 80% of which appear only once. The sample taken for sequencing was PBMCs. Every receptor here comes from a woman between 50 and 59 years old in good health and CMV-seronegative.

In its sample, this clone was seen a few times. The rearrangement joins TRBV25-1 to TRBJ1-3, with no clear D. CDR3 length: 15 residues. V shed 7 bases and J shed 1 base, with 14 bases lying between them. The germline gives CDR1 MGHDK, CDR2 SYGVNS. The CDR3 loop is CASKSERDSGNTIYF. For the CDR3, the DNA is TGTGCCAGCAAATCTGAGAGGGATTCTGGAAACACCATATATTTT.

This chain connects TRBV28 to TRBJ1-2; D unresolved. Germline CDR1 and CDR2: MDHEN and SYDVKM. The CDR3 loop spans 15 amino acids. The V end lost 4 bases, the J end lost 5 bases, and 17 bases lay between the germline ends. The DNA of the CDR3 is TGTGCCAGCAGTTCGCAGACACTGAGAGGGTATGGCTACACCTTC. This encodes CASSSQTLRGYGYTF.

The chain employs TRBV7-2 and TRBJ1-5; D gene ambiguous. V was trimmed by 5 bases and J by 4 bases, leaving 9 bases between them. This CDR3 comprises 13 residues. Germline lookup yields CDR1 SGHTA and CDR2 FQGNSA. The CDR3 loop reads CASSPNRNQPQHF. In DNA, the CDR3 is TGTGCCAGCAGCCCTAACAGAAATCAGCCCCAGCATTTT.

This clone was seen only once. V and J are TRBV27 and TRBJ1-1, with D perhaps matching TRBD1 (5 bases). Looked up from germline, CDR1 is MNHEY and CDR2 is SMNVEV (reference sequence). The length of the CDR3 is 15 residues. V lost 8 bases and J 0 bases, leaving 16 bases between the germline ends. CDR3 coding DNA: TGTGCCAGCCCCGGGGGGAGGTCCATGAACACTGAAGCTTTCTTT. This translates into CASPGGRSMNTEAFF.

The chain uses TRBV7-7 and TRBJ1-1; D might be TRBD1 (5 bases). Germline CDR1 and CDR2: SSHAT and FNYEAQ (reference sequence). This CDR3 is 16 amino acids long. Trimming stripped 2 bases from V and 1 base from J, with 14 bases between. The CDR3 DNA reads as TGTGCCAGCAGCTTATATACGGAGGGGAGGAACACTGAAGCTTTCTTT. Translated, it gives CASSLYTEGRNTEAFF.

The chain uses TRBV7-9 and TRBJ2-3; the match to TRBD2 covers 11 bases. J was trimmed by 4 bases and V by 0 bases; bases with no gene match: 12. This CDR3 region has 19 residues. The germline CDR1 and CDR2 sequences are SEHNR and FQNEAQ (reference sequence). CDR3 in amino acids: CASSLASEGGLAAPDTQYF. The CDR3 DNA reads TGTGCCAGCAGCTTAGCGTCCGAGGGGGGACTAGCGGCCCCAGATACGCAGTATTTT.

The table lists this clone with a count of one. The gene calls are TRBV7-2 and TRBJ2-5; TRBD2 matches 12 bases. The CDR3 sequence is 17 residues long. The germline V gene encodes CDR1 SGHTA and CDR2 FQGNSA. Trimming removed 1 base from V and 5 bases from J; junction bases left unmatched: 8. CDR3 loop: CASSLVSSGGARETQYF. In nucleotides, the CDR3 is TGTGCCAGCAGCTTAGTTTCTAGCGGGGGGGCGAGGGAGACCCAGTACTTC.

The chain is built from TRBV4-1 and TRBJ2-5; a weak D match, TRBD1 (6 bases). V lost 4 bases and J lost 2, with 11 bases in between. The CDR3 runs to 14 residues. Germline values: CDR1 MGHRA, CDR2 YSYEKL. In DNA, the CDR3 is TGCGCCAGCAGCCGACAGGCCGAGCAAGAGACCCAGTACTTC. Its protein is CASSRQAEQETQYF.

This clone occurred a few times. The CDR3 loop reads CASSEAMEGSAFF. CDR3 bases: TGTGCCAGCAGTGAAGCGATGGAGGGTTCGGCTTTCTTT. This chain uses TRBV2 with TRBJ1-1; no definite D call. Germline lookup yields CDR1 SNHLY and CDR2 FYNNEI. The CDR3 loop spans 13 amino acids. Trimming cost V 0 bases and J 11 bases, with 13 bases left between them.

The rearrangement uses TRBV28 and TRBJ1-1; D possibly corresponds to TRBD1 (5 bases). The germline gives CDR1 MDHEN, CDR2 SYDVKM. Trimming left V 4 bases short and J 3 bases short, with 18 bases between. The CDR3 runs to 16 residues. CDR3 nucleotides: TGTGCCAGCAGTTCCCCGCCGGGGGGTGGGGACACTGAAGCTTTCTTT. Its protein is CASSSPPGGGDTEAFF.

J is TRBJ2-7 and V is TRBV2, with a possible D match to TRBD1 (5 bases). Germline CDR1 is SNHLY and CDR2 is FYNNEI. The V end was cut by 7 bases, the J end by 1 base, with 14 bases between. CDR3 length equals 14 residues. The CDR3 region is CASKGLKGSYEQYF. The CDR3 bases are TGTGCCAGCAAGGGGTTAAAGGGATCCTACGAGCAGTACTTC. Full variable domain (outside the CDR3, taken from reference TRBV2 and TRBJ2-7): EPEVTQTPSHQVTQMGQEVILRCVPISNHLYFYWYRQILGQKVEFLVSFYNNEISEKSEIFDDQFSVERPDGSNFTLKIRSTKLEDSAMYFCASKGLKGSYEQYFGPGTRLTVT.

The CDR3 protein is CASSLAGTQGEQYF. Written as DNA, the CDR3 is TGTGCCAGCAGTTTAGCCGGGACCCAGGGGGAGCAGTACTTC. The rearrangement joins TRBV28 to TRBJ2-7, with D possibly matching TRBD1 (6 bases). Germline V lookup: CDR1 MDHEN, CDR2 SYDVKM. The CDR3 extends over 14 amino acids. The germline V and J ends were trimmed by 2 bases and 7 bases, with 15 bases remaining between them.

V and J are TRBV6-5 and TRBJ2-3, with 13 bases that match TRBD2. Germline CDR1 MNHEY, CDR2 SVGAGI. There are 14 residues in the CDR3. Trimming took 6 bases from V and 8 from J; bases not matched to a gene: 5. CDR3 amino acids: CASRGTSGTGTQYF. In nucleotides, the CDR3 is TGTGCCAGCAGGGGGACTAGCGGGACTGGTACGCAGTATTTT.

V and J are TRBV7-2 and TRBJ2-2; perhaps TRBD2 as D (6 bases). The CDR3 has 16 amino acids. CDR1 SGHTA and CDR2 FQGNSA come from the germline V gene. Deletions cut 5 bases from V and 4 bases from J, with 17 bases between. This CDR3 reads CASSLRGDLGTGELFF. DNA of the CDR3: TGTGCCAGCAGCCTACGCGGGGATCTGGGCACCGGGGAGCTGTTTTTT.

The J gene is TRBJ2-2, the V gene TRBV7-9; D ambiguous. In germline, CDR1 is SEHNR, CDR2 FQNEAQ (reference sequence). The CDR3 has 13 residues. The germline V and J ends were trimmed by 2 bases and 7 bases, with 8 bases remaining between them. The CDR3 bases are TGTGCCAGCAGCTTAAACGAGAACGGGGAGCTGTTTTTT. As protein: CASSLNENGELFF.

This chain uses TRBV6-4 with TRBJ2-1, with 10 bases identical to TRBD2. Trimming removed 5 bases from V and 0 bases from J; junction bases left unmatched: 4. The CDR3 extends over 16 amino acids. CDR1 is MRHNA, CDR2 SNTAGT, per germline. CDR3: CASSLAGAFSYNEQFF. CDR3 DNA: TGTGCCAGCAGTCTAGCGGGGGCCTTCTCCTACAATGAGCAGTTCTTC.

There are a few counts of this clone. The CDR3 spells CASTYGAGGDTGELFF. CDR3 coding DNA: TGTGCCAGCACCTATGGGGCAGGGGGCGACACCGGGGAGCTGTTTTTT. The rearrangement uses TRBV6-4 and TRBJ2-2; 8 nucleotides match TRBD1. CDR3 length equals 16 residues. With V trimmed by 7 bases and J by 3 bases, 10 bases remained unmatched. Germline-derived CDR1 and CDR2 are MRHNA and SNTAGT.

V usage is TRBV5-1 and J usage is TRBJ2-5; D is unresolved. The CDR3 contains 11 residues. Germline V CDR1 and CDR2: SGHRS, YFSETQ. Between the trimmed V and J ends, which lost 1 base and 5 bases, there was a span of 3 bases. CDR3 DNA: TGCGCCAGCAGCTTGTATGAGACCCAGTACTTC. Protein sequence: CASSLYETQYF. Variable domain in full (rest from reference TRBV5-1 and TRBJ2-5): KAGVTQTPRYLIKTRGQQVTLSCSPISGHRSVSWYQQTPGQGLQFLFEYFSETQRNKGNFPGRFSGRQFSNSRSEMNVSTLELGDSALYLCASSLYETQYFGPGTRLLVL.

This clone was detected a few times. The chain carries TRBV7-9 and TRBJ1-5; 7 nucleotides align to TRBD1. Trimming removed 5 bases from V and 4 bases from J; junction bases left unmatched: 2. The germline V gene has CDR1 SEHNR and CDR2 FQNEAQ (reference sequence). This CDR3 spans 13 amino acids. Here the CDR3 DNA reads TGTGCCAGCAGCCCGGACAGGAATCAGCCCCAGCATTTT. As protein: CASSPDRNQPQHF.

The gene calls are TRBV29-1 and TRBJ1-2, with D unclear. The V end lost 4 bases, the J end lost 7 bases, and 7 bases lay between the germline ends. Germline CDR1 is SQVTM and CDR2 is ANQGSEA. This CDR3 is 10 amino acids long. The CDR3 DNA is TGCAGCGTTGCCGGAGTTGGCTACACCTTC. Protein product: CSVAGVGYTF.

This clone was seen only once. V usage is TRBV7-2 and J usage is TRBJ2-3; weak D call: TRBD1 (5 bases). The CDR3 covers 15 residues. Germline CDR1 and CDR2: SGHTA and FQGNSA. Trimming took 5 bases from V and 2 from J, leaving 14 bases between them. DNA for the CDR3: TGTGCCAGCAGCCCAAGGCACAGGACCACAGATACGCAGTATTTT. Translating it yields CASSPRHRTTDTQYF. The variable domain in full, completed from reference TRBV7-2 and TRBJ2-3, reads GAGVSQSPSNKVTEKGKDVELRCDPISGHTALYWYRQSLGQGLEFLIYFQGNSAPDKSGLPSDRFSAERTGGSVSTLTIQRTQQEDSAVYLCASSPRHRTTDTQYFGPGTRLTVL.